The sequence of this T cell receptor (beta chain) was determined in a study of shared clonotypes between healthy human individuals. The assay was immunoSEQ multiplex PCR, and TCRdb's table has in-frame clones only and misses some. The data contain about 2.1 million clones, around 93% of them singletons. The CDR3 has 15 amino acids. Per germline, CDR1 MNHEY and CDR2 SMNVEV (reference sequence). With 3 bases removed from V and 2 bases from J, the gap between germline ends came to 13 bases. Terminally differentiated effector memory CD45RA+ cells were excluded by CCR7 positive selection of CD45RO-negative cells. The donor cohort consisted entirely of Caucasian adults residing in Nashville, Tennessee.

The rearrangement joins TRBV27 to TRBJ1-2, with a tentative D call TRBD1 (6 bases). This TCR was sampled from a man between 18 and 35 years old in good health. Some clones in this sample may be carry-over from other donors' samples. The source material was naive CD8+ T cells from PBMCs. CDR3 in amino acids: CASSFVGGSNYGYTF. The CDR3 bases are TGTGCCAGCAGTTTCGTCGGGGGCTCGAACTATGGCTACACCTTC.